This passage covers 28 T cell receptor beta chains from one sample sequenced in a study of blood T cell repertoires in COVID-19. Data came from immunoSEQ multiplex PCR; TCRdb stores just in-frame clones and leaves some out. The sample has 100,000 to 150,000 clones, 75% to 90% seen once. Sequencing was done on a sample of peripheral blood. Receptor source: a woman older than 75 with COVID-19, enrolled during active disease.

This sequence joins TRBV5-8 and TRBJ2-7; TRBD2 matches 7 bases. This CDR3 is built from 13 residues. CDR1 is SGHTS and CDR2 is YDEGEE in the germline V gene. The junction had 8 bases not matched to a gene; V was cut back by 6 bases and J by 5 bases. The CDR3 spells CASNVLRGDEQYF. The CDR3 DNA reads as TGTGCCAGCAACGTATTACGGGGGGACGAGCAGTACTTC.

The CDR3 is CASSLGTGSGTGELFF. The CDR3 DNA reads as TGCGCCAGCAGCTTGGGGACAGGGAGTGGCACCGGGGAGCTGTTTTTT. The genes are TRBV5-1 and TRBJ2-2; TRBD1 aligns across 8 bases. The CDR3 is 16 residues long. The ends lost 0 bases at V and 4 bases at J; junction bases unmatched: 5. Germline lookup yields CDR1 SGHRS and CDR2 YFSETQ.

The DNA for the CDR3 is TGTGCCATCAGTGAGACTCCGACAGGGGGCGATCAAAAACTGTTTTTT. It specifies CAISETPTGGDQKLFF. This chain joins TRBV10-3 and TRBJ1-4; TRBD1 matches at 10 bases. CDR3 length equals 16 residues. Per the germline V gene, CDR1 is ENHRY and CDR2 is SYGVKD. The V gene end was trimmed by 2 bases and the J gene end by 9 bases; junction bases not matched to a gene: 9.

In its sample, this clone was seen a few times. The CDR3 coding sequence is TGTGCCAGCTCGAATTATGGGCAGGGTGATGAAAAACTGTTTTTT. Amino acid sequence: CASSNYGQGDEKLFF. The chain combines TRBV28 with TRBJ1-4; D is perhaps TRBD1 (5 bases). Germline lookup yields CDR1 MDHEN and CDR2 SYDVKM. V was trimmed by 8 bases and J by 6 bases, leaving 19 bases between them. This CDR3 comprises 15 residues.

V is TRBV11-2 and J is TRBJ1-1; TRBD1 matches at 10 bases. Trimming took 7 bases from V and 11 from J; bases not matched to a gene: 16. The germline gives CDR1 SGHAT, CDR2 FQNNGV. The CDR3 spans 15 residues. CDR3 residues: CASNLGAGQGSGAFF. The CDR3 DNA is TGTGCCAGCAACCTAGGGGCGGGACAGGGGTCCGGGGCTTTCTTT.

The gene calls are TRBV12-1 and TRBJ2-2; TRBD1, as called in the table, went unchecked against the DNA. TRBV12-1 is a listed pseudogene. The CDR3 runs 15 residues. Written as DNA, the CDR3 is TGTGCCAGCAGCTTTGGGGACAGGGTCAGAGGGGAGCTGTTTTTT. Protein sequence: CASSFGDRVRGELFF.

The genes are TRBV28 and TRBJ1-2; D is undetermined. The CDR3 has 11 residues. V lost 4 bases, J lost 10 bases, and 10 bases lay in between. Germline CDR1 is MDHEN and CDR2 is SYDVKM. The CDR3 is CASSSQVDYTF. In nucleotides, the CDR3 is TGTGCCAGCAGTTCTCAGGTAGACTACACCTTC.

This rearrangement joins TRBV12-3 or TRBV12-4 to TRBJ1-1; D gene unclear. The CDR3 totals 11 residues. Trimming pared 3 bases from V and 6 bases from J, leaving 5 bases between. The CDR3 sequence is CASSFEAEAFF. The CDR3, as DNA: TGTGCCAGCAGTTTTGAGGCTGAAGCTTTCTTT.

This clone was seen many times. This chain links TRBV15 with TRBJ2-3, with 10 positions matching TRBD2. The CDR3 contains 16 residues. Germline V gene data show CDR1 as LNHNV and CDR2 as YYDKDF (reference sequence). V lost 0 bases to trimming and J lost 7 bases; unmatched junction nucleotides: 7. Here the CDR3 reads CATSREGAGGLNTQYF. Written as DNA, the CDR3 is TGTGCCACCAGCAGAGAGGGAGCGGGAGGGCTCAATACGCAGTATTTT.

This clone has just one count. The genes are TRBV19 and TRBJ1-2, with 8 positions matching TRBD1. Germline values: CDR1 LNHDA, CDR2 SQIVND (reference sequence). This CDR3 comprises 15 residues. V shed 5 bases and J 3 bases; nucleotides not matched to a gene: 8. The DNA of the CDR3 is TGTGCCAGTAGTTCTCGGACAGGGATGGACTATGGCTACACCTTC. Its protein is CASSSRTGMDYGYTF.

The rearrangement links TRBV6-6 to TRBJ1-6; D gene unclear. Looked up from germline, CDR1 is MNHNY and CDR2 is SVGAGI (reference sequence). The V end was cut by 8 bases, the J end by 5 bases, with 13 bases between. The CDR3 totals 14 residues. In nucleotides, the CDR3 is TGTGCCAGCGGTTTAGTAATCAATAATTCACCCCTCCACTTT. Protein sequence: CASGLVINNSPLHF.

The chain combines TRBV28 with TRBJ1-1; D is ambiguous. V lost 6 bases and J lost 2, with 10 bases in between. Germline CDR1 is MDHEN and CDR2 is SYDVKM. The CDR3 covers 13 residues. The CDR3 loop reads CASRNSRNTEAFF. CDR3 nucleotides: TGTGCCAGCAGGAACAGCCGAAACACTGAAGCTTTCTTT.

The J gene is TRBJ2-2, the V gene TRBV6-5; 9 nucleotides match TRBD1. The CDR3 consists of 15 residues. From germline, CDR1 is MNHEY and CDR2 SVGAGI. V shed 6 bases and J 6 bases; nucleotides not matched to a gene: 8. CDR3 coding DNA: TGTGCCAGCAGCCCGGACAGGGGAACTGCCGGGGAGCTGTTTTTT. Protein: CASSPDRGTAGELFF.

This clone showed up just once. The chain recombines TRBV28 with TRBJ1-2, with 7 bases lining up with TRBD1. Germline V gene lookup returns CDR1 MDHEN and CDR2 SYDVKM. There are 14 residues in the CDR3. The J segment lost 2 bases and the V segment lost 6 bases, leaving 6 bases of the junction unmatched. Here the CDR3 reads CASSLGQTNYGYTF. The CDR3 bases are TGTGCCAGCAGCCTGGGACAGACAAACTATGGCTACACCTTC.

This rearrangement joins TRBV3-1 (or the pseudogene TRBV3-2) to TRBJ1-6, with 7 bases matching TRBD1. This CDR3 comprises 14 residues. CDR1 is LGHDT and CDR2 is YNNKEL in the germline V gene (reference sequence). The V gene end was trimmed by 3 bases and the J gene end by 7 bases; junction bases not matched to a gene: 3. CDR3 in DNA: TGTGCCAGCAGCCACGGGACAGAAAATTCACCCCTCCACTTT. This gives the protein CASSHGTENSPLHF.

Here the CDR3 reads CSASAGTSGTKDTQYF. CDR3 nucleotides: TGCAGTGCTAGTGCCGGGACTAGCGGGACGAAAGATACGCAGTATTTT. The chain joins TRBV20-1 to TRBJ2-3; 13 bases align to TRBD2. J lost 5 bases, V lost 3 bases, and 8 bases had no gene match. The CDR3 consists of 16 residues. Germline CDR1 reads DFQATT; CDR2 reads SNEGSKA (reference sequence).

The CDR3 reads CASSVQGGRASYNEQFF. The CDR3 bases are TGTGCCAGCAGCGTACAGGGCGGGAGGGCCTCCTACAATGAGCAGTTCTTC. This chain connects TRBV9 to TRBJ2-1; 9 bases map to TRBD2. Germline CDR1 and CDR2: SGDLS and YYNGEE. The V segment lost 1 base and the J segment 0 bases; nucleotides outside the gene matches: 5. The CDR3 covers 17 residues.

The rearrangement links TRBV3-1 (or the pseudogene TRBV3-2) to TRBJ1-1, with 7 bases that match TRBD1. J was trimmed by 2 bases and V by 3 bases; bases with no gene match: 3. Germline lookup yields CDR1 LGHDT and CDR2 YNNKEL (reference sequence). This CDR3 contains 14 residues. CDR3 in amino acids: CASSQRDRNTEAFF. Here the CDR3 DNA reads TGTGCCAGCAGCCAGAGGGACAGAAACACTGAAGCTTTCTTT.

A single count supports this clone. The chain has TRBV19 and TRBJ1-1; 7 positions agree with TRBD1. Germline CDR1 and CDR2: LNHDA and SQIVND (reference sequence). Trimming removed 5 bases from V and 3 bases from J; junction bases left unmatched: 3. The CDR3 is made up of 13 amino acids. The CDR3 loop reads CASSDDRDTEAFF. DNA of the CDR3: TGTGCCAGTAGTGACGACAGGGACACTGAAGCTTTCTTT. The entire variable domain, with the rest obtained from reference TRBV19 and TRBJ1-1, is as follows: DGGITQSPKYLFRKEGQNVTLSCEQNLNHDAMYWYRQDPGQGLRLIYYSQIVNDFQKGDIAEGYSVSREKKESFPLTVTSAQKNPTAFYLCASSDDRDTEAFFGQGTRLTVV.

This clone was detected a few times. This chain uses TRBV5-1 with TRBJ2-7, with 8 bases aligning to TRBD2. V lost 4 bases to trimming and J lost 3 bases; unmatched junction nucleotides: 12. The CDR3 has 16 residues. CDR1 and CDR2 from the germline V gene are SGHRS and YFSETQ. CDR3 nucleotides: TGCGCCAGCAGCCCGGAGGGCCTAACTAGCGGCTACGAGCAGTACTTC. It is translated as CASSPEGLTSGYEQYF.

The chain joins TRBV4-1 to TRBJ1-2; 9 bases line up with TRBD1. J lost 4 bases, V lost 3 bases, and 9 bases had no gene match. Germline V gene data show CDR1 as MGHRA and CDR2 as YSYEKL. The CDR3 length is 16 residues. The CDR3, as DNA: TGCGCCAGCAGCCAGGACAGGGGATCTACCTCCTATGGCTACACCTTC. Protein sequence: CASSQDRGSTSYGYTF.

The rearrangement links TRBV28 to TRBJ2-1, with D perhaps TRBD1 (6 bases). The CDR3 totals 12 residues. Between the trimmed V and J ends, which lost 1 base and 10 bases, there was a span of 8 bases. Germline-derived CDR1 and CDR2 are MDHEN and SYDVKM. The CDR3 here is CASSLSRGEQFF. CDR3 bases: TGTGCCAGCAGTTTATCCAGGGGAGAGCAGTTCTTC.

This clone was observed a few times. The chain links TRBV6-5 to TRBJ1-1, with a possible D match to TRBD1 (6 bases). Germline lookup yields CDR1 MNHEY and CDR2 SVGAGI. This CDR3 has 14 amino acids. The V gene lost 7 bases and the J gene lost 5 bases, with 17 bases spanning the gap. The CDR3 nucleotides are TGTGCCAGCACCGCGACAGGAGGTGTAACTGAAGCTTTCTTT. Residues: CASTATGGVTEAFF.

This CDR3 is CASSSTGLADNEQFF. For the CDR3, the DNA is TGTGCCAGCAGCTCAACAGGACTAGCGGACAATGAGCAGTTCTTC. The chain carries TRBV7-9 and TRBJ2-1; the match to TRBD2 covers 10 bases. The CDR3 runs to 15 residues. Per germline, CDR1 SEHNR and CDR2 FQNEAQ (reference sequence). The V gene end was trimmed by 4 bases and the J gene end by 5 bases; junction bases not matched to a gene: 5.

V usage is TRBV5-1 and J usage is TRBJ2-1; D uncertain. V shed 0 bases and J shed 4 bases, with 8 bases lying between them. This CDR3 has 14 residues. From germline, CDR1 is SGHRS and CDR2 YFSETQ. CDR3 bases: TGCGCCAGCAGCTTGGGGGCTTCATACAATGAGCAGTTCTTC. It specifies CASSLGASYNEQFF.

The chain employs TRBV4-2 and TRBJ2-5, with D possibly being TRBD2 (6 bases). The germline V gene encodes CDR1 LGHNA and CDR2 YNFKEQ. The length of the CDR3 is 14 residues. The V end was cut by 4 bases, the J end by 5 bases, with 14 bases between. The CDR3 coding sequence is TGTGCCAGCAGCCGGGCTAGCGAAGGGGAGACCCAGTACTTC. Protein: CASSRASEGETQYF.

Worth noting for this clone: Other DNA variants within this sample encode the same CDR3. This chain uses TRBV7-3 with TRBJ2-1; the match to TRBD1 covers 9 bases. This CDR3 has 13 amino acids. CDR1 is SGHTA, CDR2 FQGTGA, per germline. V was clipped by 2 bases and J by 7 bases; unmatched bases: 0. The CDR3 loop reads CASSLGQGNEQFF. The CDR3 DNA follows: TGTGCCAGCAGCTTAGGACAGGGGAATGAGCAGTTCTTC.

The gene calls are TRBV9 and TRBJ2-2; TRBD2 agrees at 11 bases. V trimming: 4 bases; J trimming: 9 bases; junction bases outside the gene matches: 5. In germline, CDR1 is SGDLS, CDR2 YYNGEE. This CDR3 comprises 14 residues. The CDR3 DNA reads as TGTGCCAGCAGCATAAGGACTAGCGGGCGGGAGCTGTTTTTT. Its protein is CASSIRTSGRELFF.